The 10 T cell receptor beta chains reported below all come from one sample, sequenced in a study of cytomegalovirus exposure and HLA in healthy donors (TCRdb year 2017). Libraries were made using the immunoSEQ multiplex PCR assay. For the multiplex PCR, a mixture combining 60 forward primers for TCR Vbeta segments and 13 reverse primers for TCR Jbeta segments was used. TCRdb stores this immuneACCESS table with in-frame sequences only. Part of the clones is absent; in the studies checked, under half of the shortfall reflects unresolved V genes, and no reason is known for the rest. This sample gives around 150,000 clones in total; 88% of them show up just once. More than 0.5% of the sample goes to the ten largest clones. Input material: PBMCs. The receptor set was obtained from a woman aged 40-49 years in good health and CMV-seronegative.

This chain links TRBV19 with TRBJ2-7; D ambiguous. V lost 9 bases, J lost 6 bases, and 21 bases lay in between. Germline-derived CDR1 and CDR2 are LNHDA and SQIVND (reference sequence). The CDR3 totals 14 residues. CDR3 DNA: TGTGCCAGAACTTCAGCGTCCCTTATCAGCGAGCAGTACTTC. This sequence encodes CARTSASLISEQYF. The full variable domain, its missing parts supplied by reference TRBV19 and TRBJ2-7, is DGGITQSPKYLFRKEGQNVTLSCEQNLNHDAMYWYRQDPGQGLRLIYYSQIVNDFQKGDIAEGYSVSREKKESFPLTVTSAQKNPTAFYLCARTSASLISEQYFGPGTRLTVT.

The rearrangement links TRBV9 to TRBJ2-5; 8 bases are shared with TRBD2. The DNA matches TRBJ2-7 better at its end, which makes the J call doubtful. The CDR3 contains 15 residues. CDR1 is SGDLS and CDR2 is YYNGEE in the germline V gene. In nucleotides, the CDR3 is TGTGCCAGCAGCGTAAGCAGCGGGAGATCCTACGAGCAGTACTTC. This sequence encodes CASSVSSGRSYEQYF.

The V and J genes are TRBV5-1 and TRBJ2-1; weak D call: TRBD2 (5 bases). V was cut by 0 bases and J by 8 bases, with 9 bases left in between. The CDR3 runs 13 residues. Germline V gene lookup returns CDR1 SGHRS and CDR2 YFSETQ. The CDR3 region is CASSLVQEDEQFF. CDR3 DNA: TGCGCCAGCAGCTTGGTTCAGGAGGATGAGCAGTTCTTC.

The rearrangement links TRBV6-4 to TRBJ2-7; TRBD2 aligns across 8 bases. V lost 2 bases and J lost 6; bases outside the gene matches: 9. Per germline, CDR1 MRHNA and CDR2 SNTAGT. The CDR3 spans 15 residues. CDR3 amino acids: CASSDQLTSVSEQYF. The CDR3 nucleotides read TGTGCCAGCAGTGACCAACTGACTAGCGTAAGCGAGCAGTACTTC.

The rearrangement uses TRBV4-2 and TRBJ2-1, with 9 nucleotides matching TRBD2. Germline lookup yields CDR1 LGHNA and CDR2 YNFKEQ. The CDR3 is 15 residues long. The ends lost 3 bases at V and 6 bases at J; junction bases unmatched: 6. CDR3: CASSHFSGRFNEQFF. In nucleotides, the CDR3 is TGTGCCAGCAGCCATTTCAGCGGGAGGTTCAATGAGCAGTTCTTC.

Points on this clone: The germline gene is not matched at one end of the junction; a read error may be the cause. The chain combines TRBV7-9 with TRBJ2-7, with TRBD2 matching 11 bases. In germline, CDR1 is SEHNR, CDR2 FQNEAQ (reference sequence). This CDR3 has 14 amino acids. CDR3 nucleotide sequence: TGTTCCAGCAGACCCACTAGCGGGAGAAGAGAGCAGTACTTC. It encodes CSSRPTSGRREQYF.

The V gene is TRBV28, the J gene TRBJ2-7, with a weak D call TRBD1 (6 bases). V gave up 3 bases and J gave up 5 bases, with 14 bases separating them. Per germline, CDR1 MDHEN and CDR2 SYDVKM. This CDR3 region has 14 residues. The CDR3 nucleotides are TGTGCCAGCAGTTTTGGCAGGGGCCAGGACGAGCAGTACTTC. Translated: CASSFGRGQDEQYF.

The CDR3 DNA sequence: TGTGCCAGCAGTCTGCGACAGTCTGGGGAGCTGTTTTTT. Residues: CASSLRQSGELFF. V gene TRBV27 combines with J gene TRBJ2-2; D may be TRBD1 (5 bases). CDR1 MNHEY and CDR2 SMNVEV come from the germline V gene (reference sequence). Trimming shortened V by 5 bases and J by 8 bases, and 12 bases separated the two germline ends. The CDR3 sequence is 13 residues long.

The chain joins TRBV11-2 to TRBJ2-7; 10 nucleotides line up with TRBD2. V was clipped by 3 bases and J by 2 bases; unmatched bases: 4. The CDR3 is made up of 15 amino acids. Germline lookup yields CDR1 SGHAT and CDR2 FQNNGV. CDR3 sequence (DNA): TGTGCCAGCAGCTTGTCTCTAGCGGGAGCCTACGAGCAGTACTTC. This gives the protein CASSLSLAGAYEQYF.

The V gene is TRBV7-8, the J gene TRBJ2-7; D unclear. Trimming stripped 5 bases from V and 4 bases from J, with 18 bases between. This CDR3 is built from 15 residues. Germline CDR1 and CDR2: SGHVS and FQNEAQ. The CDR3 region has the DNA TGTGCCAGCAGCGCAGGCCAGCAGTTCGAGTACGAGCAGTACTTC. Protein product: CASSAGQQFEYEQYF.